These 13 T cell receptor beta chains were sequenced from one sample in a study of blood T cell repertoires in COVID-19. Profiling relied on immunoSEQ multiplex PCR, and the TCRdb table lists in-frame clones only, not all of them. The sample includes about 24,000 clones, roughly 91% of them seen just once. The sequencing sample was made of peripheral blood. These receptors all come from a man between 65 and 80 years old with COVID-19, enrolled during active disease.

The V gene is TRBV5-1, the J gene TRBJ1-2; 9 bases fit TRBD1. The CDR3 contains 14 residues. Trimming cost V 3 bases and J 4 bases; bases outside gene matches: 4. The germline V gene has CDR1 SGHRS and CDR2 YFSETQ. The CDR3: CASSSGQGTYGYTF. In nucleotides, the CDR3 is TGCGCCAGCAGCTCGGGACAGGGAACCTATGGCTACACCTTC. Looking up the rest from reference TRBV5-1 and TRBJ1-2 gives the full variable domain: KAGVTQTPRYLIKTRGQQVTLSCSPISGHRSVSWYQQTPGQGLQFLFEYFSETQRNKGNFPGRFSGRQFSNSRSEMNVSTLELGDSALYLCASSSGQGTYGYTFGSGTRLTVV.

The rearrangement uses TRBV18 and TRBJ2-5; 10 bases are shared with TRBD1. Germline V gives CDR1 KGHSH, CDR2 LQKENI. There are 19 residues in the CDR3. V shed 3 bases, J shed 4 bases, and the junction held 17 bases outside the gene matches. CDR3 DNA: TGTGCCAGCTCACCCCAACCGCGACCAGGACAGGGGGGCCGAGAGACCCAGTACTTC. It encodes CASSPQPRPGQGGRETQYF.

This clone was observed a handful of times. V and J are TRBV19 and TRBJ1-2; unclear D gene. Trimming took off 7 bases at V and 1 base at J, with 10 bases between the two ends. Germline CDR1 reads LNHDA; CDR2 reads SQIVND (reference sequence). This CDR3 comprises 13 residues. CDR3 sequence reads: CASNPGFNYGYTF. As DNA, the CDR3 is TGTGCCAGTAACCCGGGGTTTAACTATGGCTACACCTTC.

The chain joins TRBV4-1 to TRBJ1-5; D is possibly TRBD1 (5 bases). Germline V gene sequence: CDR1 MGHRA, CDR2 YSYEKL. With 0 bases removed from V and 6 bases from J, the gap between germline ends came to 18 bases. CDR3 size: 17 residues. The CDR3 bases are TGCGCCAGCAGCCAAGAGGAGGGGCGACGTTCCATTCAGCCCCAGCATTTT. It encodes CASSQEEGRRSIQPQHF.

The rearrangement joins TRBV7-2 to TRBJ1-5, with a weak D call TRBD1 (6 bases). The V end lost 4 bases, the J end lost 4 bases, and 14 bases lay between the germline ends. The CDR3 runs 15 residues. Germline V CDR1 and CDR2: SGHTA, FQGNSA. The CDR3 region has the DNA TGTGCCAGCAGCTCACAAGGACAGACTAATCAGCCCCAGCATTTT. It translates to CASSSQGQTNQPQHF.

This clone has just one count. V is TRBV6-5 and J is TRBJ1-3, with 10 bases that match TRBD1. The germline V gene encodes CDR1 MNHEY and CDR2 SVGAGI. This CDR3 is built from 15 residues. V gave up 5 bases and J gave up 2 bases; unmatched junction bases: 3. CDR3 sequence reads: CASSPGQGTGNTIYF. DNA of the CDR3: TGTGCCAGCAGTCCGGGACAGGGGACTGGAAACACCATATATTTT.

The V call is TRBV5-1, the J call TRBJ1-4; no reliable D call. Germline assignment: CDR1 SGHRS and CDR2 YFSETQ. This CDR3 comprises 15 residues. The germline V and J ends were trimmed by 4 bases and 6 bases, with 16 bases remaining between them. The CDR3 sequence: CASSRDGTLDEKLFF. The CDR3 coding sequence is TGCGCCAGCAGCCGGGATGGCACCTTAGATGAAAAACTGTTTTTT.

This clone was observed a single time. The chain joins TRBV6-5 to TRBJ1-2, with 7 bases fitting TRBD1. Germline V gene data show CDR1 as MNHEY and CDR2 as SVGAGI. The CDR3 consists of 16 residues. V lost 0 bases to trimming and J lost 4 bases; unmatched junction nucleotides: 8. CDR3 sequence: CASSYSMSRGSYGYTF. DNA of the CDR3: TGTGCCAGCAGTTACTCAATGAGCAGGGGGAGCTATGGCTACACCTTC.

Here the CDR3 DNA reads TGTGCCAGTAGTATAGCTACTAGCGGGGGGAACAATGAGCAGTTCTTC. It translates to CASSIATSGGNNEQFF. The chain is built from TRBV19 and TRBJ2-1; the match to TRBD2 covers 12 bases. Germline V gene sequence: CDR1 LNHDA, CDR2 SQIVND (reference sequence). Trimming removed 1 base from V and 5 bases from J; junction bases left unmatched: 3. The CDR3 consists of 16 residues. The full variable domain, with the rest looked up from reference TRBV19 and TRBJ2-1, is DGGITQSPKYLFRKEGQNVTLSCEQNLNHDAMYWYRQDPGQGLRLIYYSQIVNDFQKGDIAEGYSVSREKKESFPLTVTSAQKNPTAFYLCASSIATSGGNNEQFFGPGTRLTVL.

The CDR3 region has the DNA TGTGCCAGTAGTCCTCTCCTGGACAGGGGAGCGACCCAGTACTTC. Translating it yields CASSPLLDRGATQYF. The V gene is TRBV19, the J gene TRBJ2-5; 9 nucleotides align to TRBD1. The CDR3 has 15 amino acids. Germline assignment: CDR1 LNHDA and CDR2 SQIVND (reference sequence). The junction had 11 bases not matched to a gene; V was cut back by 5 bases and J by 7 bases.

The chain couples TRBV5-1 to TRBJ1-1, with D tentatively TRBD1 (5 bases). Between the trimmed V and J ends, which lost 0 bases and 1 base, there was a span of 13 bases. The germline CDR1 and CDR2 sequences are SGHRS and YFSETQ. The CDR3 contains 16 residues. The CDR3 coding sequence is TGCGCCAGCAGCTTGGCTTCCGGCAGGGCGAACACTGAAGCTTTCTTT. Translation: CASSLASGRANTEAFF.

The V and J genes are TRBV27 and TRBJ2-7, with D perhaps matching TRBD1 (7 bases). V was trimmed by 6 bases and J by 2 bases, leaving 17 bases between them. The CDR3 has 15 amino acids. The germline gives CDR1 MNHEY, CDR2 SMNVEV (reference sequence). The CDR3 loop is CASSLVGGQTYEQYF. The DNA of the CDR3 is TGTGCCAGCAGCCTAGTCGGGGGACAGACCTACGAGCAGTACTTC.

The V call is TRBV24-1, the J call TRBJ2-5; 8 bases are a match to TRBD2. V shed 1 base and J 5 bases; nucleotides not matched to a gene: 8. Per the germline V gene, CDR1 is KGHDR and CDR2 is SFDVKD. The CDR3 is 16 amino acids. CDR3 in amino acids: CATSDFTPGGGETQYF. The DNA for the CDR3 is TGTGCCACCAGTGATTTCACGCCGGGAGGGGGTGAGACCCAGTACTTC.